The clone carrying this T cell receptor beta chain was detected a few times. These data come from a study of T cells in Graves' hyperthyroidism and ophthalmopathy. What was amplified from RNA transcripts were TCR beta CDR3 regions. The HTBI primer set served for first-round RT-PCR of the TCR CDR3. One entry per CDR3 protein, called by TCRdb with MiXCR from the multiplex PCR reads. The table records 350,000 to 400,000 distinct CDR3 sequences, under 15% of them present only once. Per the germline V gene, CDR1 is LNHNV and CDR2 is YYDKDF (reference sequence). The V end was cut by 4 bases, the J end by 1 base, with 10 bases between. This CDR3 is built from 14 residues.

The receptor comes from a woman in her 30s with Graves' hyperthyroidism. The specimen sequenced was blood. The chain uses TRBV15 and TRBJ1-1; D gene ambiguous. CDR3 nucleotides: TGTGCCACCAGCACGGACCGCCCGAACACTGAAGCTTTCTTT. Translated: CATSTDRPNTEAFF.